Listed here are 9 T cell receptor beta chains from one sample, sequenced in a study of T cells in Graves' hyperthyroidism and ophthalmopathy. RNA transcripts were the template for amplifying TCR beta CDR3 regions. Primed by the HTBI set, a first-round RT-PCR was run on the TCR CDR3. In TCRdb, the multiplex PCR reads were re-called with MiXCR into one record per CDR3 protein. This table holds 400,000 to 600,000 distinct CDR3 sequences, roughly a sixth found once. Sequencing was performed on blood. The receptors here all came from a woman younger than 45 with Graves' ophthalmopathy.

The V gene is TRBV6-5, the J gene TRBJ2-2; tentatively, D is TRBD2 (6 bases). The CDR3 extends over 16 amino acids. The V end was cut by 2 bases, the J end by 2 bases, with 12 bases between. From germline, CDR1 is MNHEY and CDR2 SVGAGI. The DNA of the CDR3 is TGTGCCAGCAGTTACCACGCGGGGTTAAACACCGGGGAGCTGTTTTTT. Its protein is CASSYHAGLNTGELFF.

The sample holds many counts of this clonotype. DNA of the CDR3: TGCAGTGCTAGAGATATCAGGGGAACTTCCTACAATGAGCAGTTCTTC. Its translation is CSARDIRGTSYNEQFF. The rearrangement joins TRBV20-1 to TRBJ2-1, with D perhaps matching TRBD1 (6 bases). This CDR3 spans 16 amino acids. Trimming left V 0 bases short and J 1 base short, with 13 bases between. Looked up from germline, CDR1 is DFQATT and CDR2 is SNEGSKA (reference sequence).

In its sample, this clonotype was seen many times. The genes are TRBV29-1 and TRBJ2-7, with TRBD2 identical over 12 bases. Germline V gene lookup returns CDR1 SQVTM and CDR2 ANQGSEA. This CDR3 has 15 amino acids. The J segment lost 2 bases and the V segment lost 5 bases, leaving 7 bases of the junction unmatched. The CDR3 here is CSVTGTSGLTYEQYF. The CDR3 nucleotides read TGCAGCGTTACCGGGACTAGCGGGCTTACCTACGAGCAGTACTTC.

The J gene is TRBJ1-4, the V gene TRBV6-1; 8 bases align to TRBD1. Germline values: CDR1 MNHNS, CDR2 SASEGT. The V gene end was trimmed by 6 bases and the J gene end by 2 bases; junction bases not matched to a gene: 5. The CDR3 is 15 residues long. CDR3 sequence (DNA): TGTGCCAGCAGCGAGACAGGGGCGACTAATGAAAAACTGTTTTTT. Translation gives CASSETGATNEKLFF.

Only a few counts were recorded for this clonotype. The chain is built from TRBV11-2 and TRBJ2-1; 10 nucleotides match TRBD2. This CDR3 has 16 residues. The germline CDR1 and CDR2 sequences are SGHAT and FQNNGV. V lost 0 bases and J lost 7; bases outside the gene matches: 6. In DNA, the CDR3 is TGTGCCAGCAGCTTAGATTTAGCGGGAGGTTTAAATGAGCAGTTCTTC. Translated: CASSLDLAGGLNEQFF.

This clonotype was observed at least ten times. The chain combines TRBV2 with TRBJ1-6; possibly TRBD1 for D (6 bases). Trimming left V 5 bases short and J 4 bases short, with 15 bases between. The CDR3 covers 16 residues. Germline lookup yields CDR1 SNHLY and CDR2 FYNNEI. The CDR3 DNA is TGTGCCAGCAGTCTTCAAGGGACACGTTATAATTCACCCCTCCACTTT. Translation gives CASSLQGTRYNSPLHF.

This clonotype was counted at least ten times. This chain uses TRBV2 with TRBJ2-1; tentative D call: TRBD2 (6 bases). V lost 2 bases and J lost 6, with 14 bases in between. The CDR3 runs 15 residues. Germline V gene lookup returns CDR1 SNHLY and CDR2 FYNNEI. CDR3 amino acids: CASSELLLAANEQFF. For the CDR3, the DNA is TGTGCCAGCAGTGAATTGTTACTAGCCGCCAATGAGCAGTTCTTC.

This clonotype was recorded once. The gene calls are TRBV20-1 and TRBJ2-1, with 7 bases aligning to TRBD2. CDR3 length: 15 amino acids. CDR1 and CDR2 (germline): DFQATT, SNEGSKA (reference sequence). The V and J ends lost 3 bases and 12 bases, in that order; junction bases with no gene match: 17. The CDR3 sequence: CSASPRRGEVRGQFF. The CDR3 coding sequence is TGCAGTGCTAGTCCCCGACGGGGGGAGGTTCGGGGGCAGTTCTTC.

This clonotype occurred many times. V and J are TRBV27 and TRBJ2-3; 7 bases agree with TRBD2. This CDR3 comprises 13 residues. Looked up from germline, CDR1 is MNHEY and CDR2 is SMNVEV (reference sequence). V was pared by 8 bases and J by 8 bases, with 10 bases of the junction left unmatched. This CDR3 reads CASGSAGVVTQYF. Written as DNA, the CDR3 is TGTGCCAGCGGAAGTGCGGGAGTAGTTACGCAGTATTTT.